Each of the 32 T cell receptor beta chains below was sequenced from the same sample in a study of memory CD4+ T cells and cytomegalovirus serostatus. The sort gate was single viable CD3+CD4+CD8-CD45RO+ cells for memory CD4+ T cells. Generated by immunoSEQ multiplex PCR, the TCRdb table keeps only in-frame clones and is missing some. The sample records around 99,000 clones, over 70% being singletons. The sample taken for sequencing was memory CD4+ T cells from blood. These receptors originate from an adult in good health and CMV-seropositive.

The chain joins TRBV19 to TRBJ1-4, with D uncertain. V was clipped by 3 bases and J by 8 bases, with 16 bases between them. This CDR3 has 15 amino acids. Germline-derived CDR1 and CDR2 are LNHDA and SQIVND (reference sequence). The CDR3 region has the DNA TGTGCCAGTAGTATCAGCCGTAGGCAGTCGGAAAAACTGTTTTTT. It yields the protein CASSISRRQSEKLFF.

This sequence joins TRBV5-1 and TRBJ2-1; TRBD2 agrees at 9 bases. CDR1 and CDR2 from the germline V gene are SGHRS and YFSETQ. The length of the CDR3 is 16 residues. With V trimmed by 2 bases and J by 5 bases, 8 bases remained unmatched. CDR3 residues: CASSFVMREGDNEQFF. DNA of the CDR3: TGCGCCAGCAGCTTCGTTATGCGGGAGGGGGACAATGAGCAGTTCTTC.

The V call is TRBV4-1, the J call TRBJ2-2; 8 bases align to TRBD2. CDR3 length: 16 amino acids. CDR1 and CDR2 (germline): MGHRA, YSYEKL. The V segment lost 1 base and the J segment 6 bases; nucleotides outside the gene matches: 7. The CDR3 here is CASSQVATSEAGELFF. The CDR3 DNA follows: TGCGCCAGCAGCCAAGTTGCGACTAGCGAAGCCGGGGAGCTGTTTTTT.

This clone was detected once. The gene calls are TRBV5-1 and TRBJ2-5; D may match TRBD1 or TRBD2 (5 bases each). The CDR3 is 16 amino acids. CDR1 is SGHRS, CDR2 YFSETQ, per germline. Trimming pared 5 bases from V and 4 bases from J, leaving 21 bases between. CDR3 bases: TGCGCCAGCAGTTCTACTACCAGGGCTCGGGGAGAGACCCAGTACTTC. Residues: CASSSTTRARGETQYF.

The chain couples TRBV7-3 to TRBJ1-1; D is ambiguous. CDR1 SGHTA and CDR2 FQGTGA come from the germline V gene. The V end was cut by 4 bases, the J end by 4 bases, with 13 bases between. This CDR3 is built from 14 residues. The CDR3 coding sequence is TGTGCCAGCAGCTCCCAGACCTCGAGCACTGAAGCTTTCTTT. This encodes CASSSQTSSTEAFF.

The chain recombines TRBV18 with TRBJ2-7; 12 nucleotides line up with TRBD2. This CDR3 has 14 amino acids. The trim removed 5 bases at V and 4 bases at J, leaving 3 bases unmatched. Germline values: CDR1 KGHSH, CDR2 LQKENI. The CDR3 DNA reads TGTGCCAGCTCAACGACTAGCGGGAGTTACGAGCAGTACTTC. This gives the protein CASSTTSGSYEQYF.

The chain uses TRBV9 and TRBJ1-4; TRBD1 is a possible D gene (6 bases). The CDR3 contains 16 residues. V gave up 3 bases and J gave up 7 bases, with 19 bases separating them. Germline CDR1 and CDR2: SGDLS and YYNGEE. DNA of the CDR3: TGTGCCAGCAGCGCTCCGCCGGGACATGAAGGTGAAAAACTGTTTTTT. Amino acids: CASSAPPGHEGEKLFF.

The CDR3 protein is CASSSQGGTEAFF. The CDR3, as DNA: TGTGCCAGCAGCTCGCAGGGGGGGACTGAAGCTTTCTTT. The chain employs TRBV11-2 and TRBJ1-1; 7 positions match TRBD1. Trimming at V came to 4 bases and at J to 5 bases, leaving 4 bases not matched to a gene. This CDR3 has 13 amino acids. CDR1 and CDR2 (germline): SGHAT, FQNNGV.

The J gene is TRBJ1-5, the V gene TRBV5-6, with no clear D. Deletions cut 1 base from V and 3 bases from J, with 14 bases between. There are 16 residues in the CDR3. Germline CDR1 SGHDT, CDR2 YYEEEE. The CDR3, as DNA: TGTGCCAGCAGCTTGTTTCAGGCCCGGGCCAATCAGCCCCAGCATTTT. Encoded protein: CASSLFQARANQPQHF.

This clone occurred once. This CDR3 reads CASSLTRTGELFF. CDR3 DNA: TGTGCCAGCAGTTTAACGAGGACCGGGGAGCTGTTTTTT. The gene calls are TRBV27 and TRBJ2-2, with unresolved D. Germline values: CDR1 MNHEY, CDR2 SMNVEV (reference sequence). The CDR3 runs 13 residues. Trimming left V 2 bases short and J 5 bases short, with 6 bases between.

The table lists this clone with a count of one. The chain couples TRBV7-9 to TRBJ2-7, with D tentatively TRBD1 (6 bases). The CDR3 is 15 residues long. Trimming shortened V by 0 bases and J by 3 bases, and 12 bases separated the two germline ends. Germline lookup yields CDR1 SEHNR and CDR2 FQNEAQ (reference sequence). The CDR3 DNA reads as TGTGCCAGCAGCTTAGCGGCTCAGGGACACTACGAGCAGTACTTC. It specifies CASSLAAQGHYEQYF.

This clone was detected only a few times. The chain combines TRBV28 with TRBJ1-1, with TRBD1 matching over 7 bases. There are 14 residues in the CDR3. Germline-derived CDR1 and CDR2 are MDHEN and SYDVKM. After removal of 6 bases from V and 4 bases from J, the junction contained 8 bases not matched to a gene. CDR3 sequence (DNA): TGTGCCAGCAGGCTCGACAGGGTGGGCACTGAAGCTTTCTTT. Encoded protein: CASRLDRVGTEAFF.

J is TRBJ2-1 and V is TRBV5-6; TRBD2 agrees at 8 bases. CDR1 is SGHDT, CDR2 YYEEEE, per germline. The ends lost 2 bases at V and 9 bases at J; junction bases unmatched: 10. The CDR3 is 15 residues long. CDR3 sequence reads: CASSLFGRARGEQFF. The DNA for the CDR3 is TGTGCCAGCAGCTTATTCGGGAGGGCCAGGGGTGAGCAGTTCTTC. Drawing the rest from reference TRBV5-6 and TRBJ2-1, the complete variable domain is DAGVTQSPTHLIKTRGQQVTLRCSPKSGHDTVSWYQQALGQGPQFIFQYYEEEERQRGNFPDRFSGHQFPNYSSELNVNALLLGDSALYLCASSLFGRARGEQFFGPGTRLTVL.

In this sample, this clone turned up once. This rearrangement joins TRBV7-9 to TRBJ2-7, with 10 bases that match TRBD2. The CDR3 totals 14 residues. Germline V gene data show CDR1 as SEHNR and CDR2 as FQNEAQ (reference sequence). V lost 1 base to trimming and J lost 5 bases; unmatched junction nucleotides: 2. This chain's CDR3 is CASSLGLAGDEQYF. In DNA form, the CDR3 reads TGTGCCAGCAGCTTAGGGCTAGCGGGAGACGAGCAGTACTTC.

For the CDR3, the DNA is TGTGCCAGCCGACAGGGGGTATATAGCAATCAGCCCCAGCATTTT. Its protein product is CASRQGVYSNQPQHF. The chain has TRBV6-1 and TRBJ1-5, with 9 bases identical to TRBD1. V shed 8 bases, J shed 0 bases, and the junction held 5 bases outside the gene matches. Germline CDR1 is MNHNS and CDR2 is SASEGT. The CDR3 loop spans 15 amino acids.

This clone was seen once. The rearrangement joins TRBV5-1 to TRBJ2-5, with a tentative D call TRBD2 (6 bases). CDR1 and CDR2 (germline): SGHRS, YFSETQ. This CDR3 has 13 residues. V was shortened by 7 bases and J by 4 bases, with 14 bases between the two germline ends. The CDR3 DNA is TGCGCCAGCGCAATCATGGGAGGAGAGACCCAGTACTTC. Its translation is CASAIMGGETQYF.

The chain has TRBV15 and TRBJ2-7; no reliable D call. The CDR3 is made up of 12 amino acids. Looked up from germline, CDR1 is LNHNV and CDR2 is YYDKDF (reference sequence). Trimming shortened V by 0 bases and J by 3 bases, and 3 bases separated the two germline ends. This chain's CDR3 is CATSRDGYEQYF. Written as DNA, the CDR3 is TGTGCCACCAGCAGAGACGGCTACGAGCAGTACTTC. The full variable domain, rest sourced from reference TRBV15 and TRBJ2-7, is DAMVIQNPRYQVTQFGKPVTLSCSQTLNHNVMYWYQQKSSQAPKLLFHYYDKDFNNEADTPDNFQSRRPNTSFCFLDIRSPGLGDTAMYLCATSRDGYEQYFGPGTRLTVT.

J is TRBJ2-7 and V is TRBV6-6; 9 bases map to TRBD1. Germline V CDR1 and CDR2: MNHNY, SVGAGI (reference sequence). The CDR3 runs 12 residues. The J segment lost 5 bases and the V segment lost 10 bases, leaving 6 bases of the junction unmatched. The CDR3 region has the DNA TGTGCCACCCGGGACAGGGTTAACGAGCAGTACTTC. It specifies CATRDRVNEQYF.

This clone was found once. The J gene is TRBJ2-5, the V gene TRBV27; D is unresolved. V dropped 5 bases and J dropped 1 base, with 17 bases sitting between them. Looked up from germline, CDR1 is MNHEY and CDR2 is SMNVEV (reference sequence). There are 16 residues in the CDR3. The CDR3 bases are TGTGCCAGCAGTAGAAACGCAGGTCCTCCCCAAGAGACCCAGTACTTC. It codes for CASSRNAGPPQETQYF.

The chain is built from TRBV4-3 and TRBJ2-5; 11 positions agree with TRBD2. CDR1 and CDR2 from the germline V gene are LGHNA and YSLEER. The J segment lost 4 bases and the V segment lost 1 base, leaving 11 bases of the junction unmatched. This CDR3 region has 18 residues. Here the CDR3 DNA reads TGCGCCAGCAGCCAAGGACTAGCGGGAAAGATGAGTCGAGAGACCCAGTACTTC. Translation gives CASSQGLAGKMSRETQYF.

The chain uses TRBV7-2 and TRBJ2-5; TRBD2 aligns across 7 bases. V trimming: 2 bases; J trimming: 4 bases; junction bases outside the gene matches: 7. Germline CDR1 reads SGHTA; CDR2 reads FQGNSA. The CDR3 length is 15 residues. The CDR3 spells CASSLQLGRGETQYF. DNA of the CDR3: TGTGCCAGCAGCTTACAACTAGGGAGGGGAGAGACCCAGTACTTC.

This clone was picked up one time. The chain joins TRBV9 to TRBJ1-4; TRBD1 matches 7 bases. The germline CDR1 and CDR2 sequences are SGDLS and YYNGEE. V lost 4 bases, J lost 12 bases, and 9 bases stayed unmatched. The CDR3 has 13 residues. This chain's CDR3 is CASSLEYGTELFF. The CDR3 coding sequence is TGTGCCAGCAGCTTAGAATACGGGACAGAACTGTTTTTT.

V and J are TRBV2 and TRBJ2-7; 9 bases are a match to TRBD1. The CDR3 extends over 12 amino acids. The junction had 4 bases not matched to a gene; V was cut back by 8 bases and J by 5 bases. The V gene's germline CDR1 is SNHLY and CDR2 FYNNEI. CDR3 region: CASGTGINEQYF. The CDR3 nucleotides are TGTGCCAGCGGGACAGGGATCAACGAGCAGTACTTC.

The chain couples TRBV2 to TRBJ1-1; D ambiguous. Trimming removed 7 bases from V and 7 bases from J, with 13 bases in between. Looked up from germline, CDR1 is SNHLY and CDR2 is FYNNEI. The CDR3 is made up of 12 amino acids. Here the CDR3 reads CASKSNRREAFF. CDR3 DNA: TGTGCCAGCAAATCGAACCGCCGTGAAGCTTTCTTT.

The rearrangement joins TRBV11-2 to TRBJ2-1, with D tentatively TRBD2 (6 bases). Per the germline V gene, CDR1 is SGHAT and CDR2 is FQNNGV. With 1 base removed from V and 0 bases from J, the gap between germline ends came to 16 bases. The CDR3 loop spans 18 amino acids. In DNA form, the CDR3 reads TGTGCCAGCAGCTTAGGAGGAGGGCCCTCTTACTCCTACAATGAGCAGTTCTTC. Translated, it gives CASSLGGGPSYSYNEQFF. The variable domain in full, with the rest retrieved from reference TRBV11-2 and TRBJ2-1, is EAGVAQSPRYKIIEKRQSVAFWCNPISGHATLYWYQQILGQGPKLLIQFQNNGVVDDSQLPKDRFSAERLKGVDSTLKIQPAKLEDSAVYLCASSLGGGPSYSYNEQFFGPGTRLTVL.

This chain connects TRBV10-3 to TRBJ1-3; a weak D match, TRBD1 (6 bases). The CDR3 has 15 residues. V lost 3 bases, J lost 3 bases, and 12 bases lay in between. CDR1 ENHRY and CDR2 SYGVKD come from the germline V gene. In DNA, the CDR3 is TGTGCCATCAGTGATACAGGGAAAGGTGGAAACACCATATATTTT. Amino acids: CAISDTGKGGNTIYF.

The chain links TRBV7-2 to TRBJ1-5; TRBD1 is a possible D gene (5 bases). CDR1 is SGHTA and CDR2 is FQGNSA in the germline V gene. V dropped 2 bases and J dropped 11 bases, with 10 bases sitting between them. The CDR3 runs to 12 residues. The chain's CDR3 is CASSLYAGTQHF. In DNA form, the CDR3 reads TGTGCCAGCAGCTTATATGCAGGGACCCAGCATTTT.

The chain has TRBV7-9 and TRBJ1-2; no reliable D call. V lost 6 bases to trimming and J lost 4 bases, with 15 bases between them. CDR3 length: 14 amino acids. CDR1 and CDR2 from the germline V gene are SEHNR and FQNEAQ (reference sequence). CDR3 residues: CASSTTRITYGYTF. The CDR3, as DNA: TGTGCCAGCAGTACAACCCGCATTACCTATGGCTACACCTTC.

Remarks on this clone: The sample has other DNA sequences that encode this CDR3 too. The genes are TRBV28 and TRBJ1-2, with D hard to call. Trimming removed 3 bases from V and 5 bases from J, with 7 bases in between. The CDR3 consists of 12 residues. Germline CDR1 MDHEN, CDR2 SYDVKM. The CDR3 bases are TGTGCCAGCAGTTTTCAATCTTATGGCTACACCTTC. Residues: CASSFQSYGYTF.

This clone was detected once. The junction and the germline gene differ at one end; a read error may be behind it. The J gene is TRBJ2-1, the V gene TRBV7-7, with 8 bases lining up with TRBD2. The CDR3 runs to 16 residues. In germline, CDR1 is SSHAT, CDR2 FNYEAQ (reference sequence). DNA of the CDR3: TGTGCTAGCAGCTCCCTAGCGGGCAGCTCCTACAATGAGCAGTTCTTC. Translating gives CASSSLAGSSYNEQFF.

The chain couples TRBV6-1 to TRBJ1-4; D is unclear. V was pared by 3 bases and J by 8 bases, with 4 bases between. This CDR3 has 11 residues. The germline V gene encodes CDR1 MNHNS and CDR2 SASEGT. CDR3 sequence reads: CASSEDEKLFF. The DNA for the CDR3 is TGTGCCAGCAGTGAGGACGAAAAACTGTTTTTT.

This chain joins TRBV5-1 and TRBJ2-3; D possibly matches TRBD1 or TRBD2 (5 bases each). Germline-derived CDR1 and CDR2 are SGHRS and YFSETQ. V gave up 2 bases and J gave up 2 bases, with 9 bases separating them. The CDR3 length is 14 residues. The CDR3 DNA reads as TGCGCCAGCAGCTTAGGGACCTTCACAGATACGCAGTATTTT. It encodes CASSLGTFTDTQYF.